This is a list of T cell receptor beta chains from one sample in a study of early T cells in non-severe SARS-CoV-2 infection. Each CDR3 protein gets one entry after TCRdb re-called the 5' RACE reads with MiXCR. Of fewer than 20,000 distinct CDR3 sequences in the sample, more than 5% were seen once. Sequenced input: whole blood. These receptor sequences come from an adult who was a healthcare worker with PCR-confirmed SARS-CoV-2 infection or an uninfected control (not recorded which). Both conserved end residues are part of each CDR3. The D gene is left open where the match is weak. For some rows the clone size is stated as once, few or many, or as a class when expanded; others skip it.

cdr3_aa cdr3_nt j_call clone_size v_call d_call
CASSSIPRGGNTIYF TGTGCCAGCAGTTCAATCCCCCGAGGGGGAAACACCATATATTTT TRBJ1-3 many TRBV6-6 .
CSVELAAGGTGELFF TGCAGCGTTGAACTTGCAGCGGGAGGCACCGGGGAGCTGTTTTTT TRBJ2-2 medium-sized TRBV29-1 TRBD2
CASSQETTATEQYF TGTGCCAGCAGCCAGGAGACTACCGCAACCGAGCAGTACTTC TRBJ2-7 many TRBV4-2 .
CASITNPVAGDQPQHF TGTGCCAGCATTACCAACCCGGTGGCAGGGGATCAGCCCCAGCATTTT TRBJ1-5 many TRBV6-1 .
CASSLGVVAKNIQYF TGTGCCAGCAGTTTAGGGGTTGTAGCCAAAAACATTCAGTACTTC TRBJ2-4 many TRBV12-3/TRBV12-4 .
CSARAGLAGVGDTQYF TGCAGTGCTAGAGCCGGACTAGCGGGAGTGGGGGATACGCAGTATTTT TRBJ2-3 few TRBV20-1 TRBD2
CASSQLAGDADTQYF TGCGCCAGCAGCCAACTAGCGGGAGACGCAGATACGCAGTATTTT TRBJ2-3 many TRBV5-1 TRBD2
CASSSESAGYTF TGTGCCAGCAGCTCGGAATCGGCTGGCTACACCTTC TRBJ1-2 many TRBV7-9 .
CASSPLSRQAIINSPLHF TGTGCCAGCTCACCGCTCAGCCGACAGGCGATTATCAATTCACCCCTCCACTTT TRBJ1-6 medium-sized TRBV18 .
CASSDGTSGYNEQFF TGTGCCAGCAGTGACGGGACTAGCGGTTACAATGAGCAGTTCTTC TRBJ2-1 many TRBV6-1 TRBD2
CASSQQSSGTTYNEQFF TGCGCCAGCAGCCAACAATCTAGCGGAACGACCTACAATGAGCAGTTCTTC TRBJ2-1 many TRBV4-1 TRBD2
CSVGPSEPSGVLGDGYTF TGCAGCGTTGGCCCTTCCGAACCGTCCGGGGTGTTAGGAGATGGCTACACCTTC TRBJ1-2 few TRBV29-1 .
CAWGRIAQGLAFGSYNSPLHF TGTGCCTGGGGACGGATAGCACAGGGACTGGCTTTTGGGTCCTATAATTCACCCCTCCACTTT TRBJ1-6 many TRBV30 .
CASSSPANYGYTF TGTGCCAGCAGCTCCCCGGCTAACTATGGCTACACCTTC TRBJ1-2 few TRBV4-2 .
CASSIWASGSTGELFF TGTGCCAGCAGCATTTGGGCTAGCGGGAGCACCGGGGAGCTGTTTTTT TRBJ2-2 many TRBV9 TRBD2
CSARRSEANYGYTF TGCAGTGCTAGACGGTCCGAAGCTAACTATGGCTACACCTTC TRBJ1-2 many TRBV20-1 .
CASSLLAGDADEQFF TGCGCCAGCAGCTTACTAGCGGGAGATGCGGATGAGCAGTTCTTC TRBJ2-1 many TRBV5-1 TRBD2
CASIPYAEAFF TGTGCCTCGATCCCGTACGCTGAAGCTTTCTTT TRBJ1-1 many TRBV30 .
CSAGLTDTQYF TGCAGTGCGGGACTTACAGATACGCAGTATTTT TRBJ2-3 . TRBV20-1 .
CSARLAGVSDTQYF TGCAGTGCTAGACTAGCGGGAGTTTCAGATACGCAGTATTTT TRBJ2-3 . TRBV20-1 TRBD2
CASSQVQVPFYNEQFF TGCGCCAGCAGCCAAGTCCAGGTCCCGTTCTACAATGAGCAGTTCTTC TRBJ2-1 many TRBV4-1 .
CASSQPPARSNEQFF TGCGCCAGCAGCCAACCACCGGCCAGAAGCAATGAGCAGTTCTTC TRBJ2-1 many TRBV4-1 .
CASSLARDSGTYEQYF TGTGCCAGCAGCTTAGCTCGGGATAGCGGGACCTACGAGCAGTACTTC TRBJ2-7 few TRBV11-2 TRBD2
CASSLMTSGSWVEQFF TGTGCCAGCAGCTTAATGACTAGCGGGAGTTGGGTTGAGCAGTTCTTC TRBJ2-1 many TRBV7-2 TRBD2
CASRWTGGETQYF TGTGCCAGCAGATGGACGGGTGGCGAGACCCAGTACTTC TRBJ2-5 medium-sized TRBV28 .
CASSNRGQGGYTF TGTGCCAGTAGTAACCGGGGTCAAGGGGGCTACACCTTC TRBJ1-2 many TRBV19 .
CASSLAQTGESEQFF TGTGCCAGCAGCTTAGCGCAAACAGGGGAGTCTGAGCAGTTCTTC TRBJ2-1 medium-sized TRBV7-9 TRBD1